The subject of this entry is one T cell receptor (beta chain). Its target is not known. Mismatch with germline at one junction end may stem from a read error. This sample stems from a study of T cell repertoires in cytomegalovirus infection. From germline, CDR1 is MGHRA and CDR2 YSYEKL. The CDR3 consists of 17 residues. One entry per CDR3 protein, called by TCRdb with MiXCR from the reads. The data contain a few hundred thousand distinct CDR3 sequences, about 40% of them singletons. The J gene is TRBJ2-1, the V gene TRBV4-1; TRBD2 matches at 7 bases. The sequencing here drew on cultured PBMCs, taken from culture after CMV antigen stimulation. The clonotype was recovered from a human donor in good health (CMV status not recorded). Some clones in this sample may be carry-over from other donors' samples. As DNA, the CDR3 is TGTGCCAGCAGCCAAAGGCCTAGCGGCAGCTCCTACAATGAGCAGTTCTTC. Translated, it gives CASSQRPSGSSYNEQFF.